This T cell receptor beta chain stems from a study of T-cell reconstitution after alpha-beta-depleted transplantation in children. Study-wide results and caveats: Reportedly, roughly two months post-transplant, alpha-beta T cells arose from several hundred expanded graft clones. It was newly produced T cells that mostly accounted for T-cell counts and diversity one year after transplant. Some patients showed high day-60 TCRbeta diversity, which derived from surviving recipient T cells and thymic progenitors.

The CDR3 contains 13 residues. CDR1 is SEHNR and CDR2 is FQNEAQ in the germline V gene (reference sequence). This clonotype was found many times. Its antigen is currently unknown. One end of the junction does not line up with germline, which may come from a read error. Molecular barcoding with unique molecular identifiers was used for the TCRbeta library. TCRdb analysed the PCR reads with MiXCR anew, one entry per CDR3 protein. The data hold under 750,000 distinct CDR3 sequences, with 23% observed a single time. The receptor's source is a boy in the first two years of life who had a stem cell transplant for acute myeloid leukemia, so the T cells may come from the graft donor. The sample in question was PBMCs, mostly from graft donor cells, obtained 360 days after TCRalphabeta/CD19-depleted stem cell transplant. This sequence joins TRBV7-9 and TRBJ2-5; 7 bases map to TRBD2. The CDR3 protein is CASSSGLQETQYF. The CDR3, as DNA: TGCGCCAGCAGCTCGGGACTACAAGAGACCCAGTACTTC.